What follows is one T cell receptor (beta chain) and its context. Its specificity is not known. This CDR3 spans 15 amino acids. CDR1 and CDR2 from the germline V gene are SGHRS and YFSETQ. J was trimmed by 0 bases and V by 4 bases; bases with no gene match: 6. The data belong to a study of cytomegalovirus exposure and HLA in healthy donors. Broader study findings: Highly shared sequence variants in one cluster were likely a sequencing artifact.

PCR used 60 Vbeta primers and 13 Jbeta primers. Data came from immunoSEQ multiplex PCR; TCRdb stores just in-frame clones and leaves some out. This sample's clone table lists about 110,000 clones. The chain joins TRBV5-1 to TRBJ1-2; 7 bases line up with TRBD1. The sequence derives from a man aged 30 to 45 in good health and CMV-seronegative. The sequenced material came from PBMCs. DNA of the CDR3: TGCGCCAGCAGCGGGCGGACAGGTCCTAACTATGGCTACACCTTC. Its translation is CASSGRTGPNYGYTF.